Reported below is one TCR beta chain. RNA, once extracted, was reverse transcribed into cDNA for use as the sequencing template. This table comes from immunoSEQ multiplex PCR, and its TCRdb copy is limited to in-frame clones, with some not included. The repertoire holds approximately 57,000 clones, around 96% seen once, with around 24% in the top ten. The V gene lost 1 base and the J gene lost 7 bases, with 17 bases spanning the gap. CDR3 length: 16 residues. The V gene's germline CDR1 is SEHNR and CDR2 FQNEAQ (reference sequence). The data are from a study of CD8+ T cells in alopecia areata. Study-level background: The drug, tofacitinib, lasted 6 to 18 months, followed by 6 months off drug.

The origin of this receptor is a human donor with alopecia areata. The source was CD8+ T cells sorted from blood, collected at week 0. This chain joins TRBV7-9 and TRBJ2-1, with D possibly matching TRBD2 (5 bases). CDR3 DNA: TGTGCCAGCAGCTTAGTACCGGGTCCCCCGGGGAATGAGCAGTTCTTC. Translated: CASSLVPGPPGNEQFF.